The entry below gives a single T cell receptor (beta chain) sequence along with its context. Its target is unknown. V lost 0 bases to trimming and J lost 0 bases, with 12 bases between them. Germline CDR1 MNHEY, CDR2 SMNVEV (reference sequence). This CDR3 region has 16 residues. Thymic material originated from resections removed in the course of corrective heart surgery. Each of the donors was a healthy Finnish infant who was undergoing open corrective cardiac surgery for congenital heart defects. The sample is drawn from a study of human thymus T cells. Generated by immunoSEQ multiplex PCR, the TCRdb table keeps only in-frame clones and is missing some. The table has more than 70,000 clones, about 96% seen once. Findings of the study overall: In unrelated individuals, thymic repertoires overlapped highly, according to related research.

This chain joins TRBV27 and TRBJ2-7, with a tentative D call TRBD2 (6 bases). This TCR was recovered from a boy under three years old with a congenital heart defect but otherwise immunologically healthy. Input material: thymus tissue. The CDR3 nucleotides are TGTGCCAGCAGTTTATCTGCCCGGGACTGCTCCTACGAGCAGTACTTC. Translation: CASSLSARDCSYEQYF.